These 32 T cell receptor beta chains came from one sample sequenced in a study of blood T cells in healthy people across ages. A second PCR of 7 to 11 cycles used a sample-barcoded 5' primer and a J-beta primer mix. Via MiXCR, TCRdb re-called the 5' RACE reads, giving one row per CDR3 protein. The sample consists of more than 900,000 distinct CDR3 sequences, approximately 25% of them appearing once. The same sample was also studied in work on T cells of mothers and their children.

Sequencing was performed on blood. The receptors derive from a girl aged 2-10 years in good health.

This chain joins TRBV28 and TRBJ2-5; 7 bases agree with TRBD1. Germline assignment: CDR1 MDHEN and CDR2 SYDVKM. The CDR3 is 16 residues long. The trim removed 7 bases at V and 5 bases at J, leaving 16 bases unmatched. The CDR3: CASTSFEATGYETQYF. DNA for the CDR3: TGTGCCAGCACCTCGTTTGAGGCGACAGGGTACGAGACCCAGTACTTC.

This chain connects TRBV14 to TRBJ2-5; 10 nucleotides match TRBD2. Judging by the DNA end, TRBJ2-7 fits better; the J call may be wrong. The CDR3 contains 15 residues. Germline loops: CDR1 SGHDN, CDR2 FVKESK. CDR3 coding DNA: TGTGCCAGCAGCCAAGGCCCTAGCGGGAGCTACGAGCAGTACTTC. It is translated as CASSQGPSGSYEQYF.

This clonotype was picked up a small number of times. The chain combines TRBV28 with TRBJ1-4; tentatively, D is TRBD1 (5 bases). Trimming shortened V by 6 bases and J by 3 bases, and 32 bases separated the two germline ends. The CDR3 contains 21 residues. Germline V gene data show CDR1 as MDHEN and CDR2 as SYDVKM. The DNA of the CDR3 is TGTGCCAGCAGCTTACAGATTTTTGGGACCGAATACAACCCCTCTAATGAAAAACTGTTTTTT. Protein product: CASSLQIFGTEYNPSNEKLFF.

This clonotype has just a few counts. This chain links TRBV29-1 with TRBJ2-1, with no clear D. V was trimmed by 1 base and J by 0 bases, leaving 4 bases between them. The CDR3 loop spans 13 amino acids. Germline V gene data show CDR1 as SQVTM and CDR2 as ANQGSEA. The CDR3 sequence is CSVEGISYNEQFF. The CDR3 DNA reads TGCAGCGTTGAAGGAATCTCCTACAATGAGCAGTTCTTC.

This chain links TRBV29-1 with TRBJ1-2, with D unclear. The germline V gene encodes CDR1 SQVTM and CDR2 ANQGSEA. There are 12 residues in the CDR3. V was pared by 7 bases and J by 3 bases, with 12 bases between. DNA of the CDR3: TGCAGCGCCCTGAATGAGGACTATGGCTACACCTTC. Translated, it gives CSALNEDYGYTF.

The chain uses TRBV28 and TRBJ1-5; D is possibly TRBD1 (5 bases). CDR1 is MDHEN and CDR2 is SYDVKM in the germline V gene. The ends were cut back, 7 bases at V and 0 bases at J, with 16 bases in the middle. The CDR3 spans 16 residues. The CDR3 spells CASTNSRDYSNQPQHF. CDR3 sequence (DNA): TGTGCCAGCACTAACTCCAGGGATTATAGCAATCAGCCCCAGCATTTT.

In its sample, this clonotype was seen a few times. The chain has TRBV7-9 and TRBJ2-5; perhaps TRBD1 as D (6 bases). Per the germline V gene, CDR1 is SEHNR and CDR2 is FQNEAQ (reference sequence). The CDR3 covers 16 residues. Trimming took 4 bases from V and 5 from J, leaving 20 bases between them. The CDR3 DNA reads TGTGCCAGCAGCTCTACGGTAGGGGGACCCGTGGAGACCCAGTACTTC. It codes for CASSSTVGGPVETQYF.

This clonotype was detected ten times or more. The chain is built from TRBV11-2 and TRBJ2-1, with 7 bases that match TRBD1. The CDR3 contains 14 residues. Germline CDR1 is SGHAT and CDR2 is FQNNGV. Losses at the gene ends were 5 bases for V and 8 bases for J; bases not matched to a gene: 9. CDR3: CASSAHRGPHEQFF. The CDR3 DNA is TGTGCCAGCAGCGCCCACAGGGGACCGCATGAGCAGTTCTTC.

The CDR3: CASSQDQVGQGLYNEQFF. The CDR3 region has the DNA TGCGCCAGCAGCCAAGATCAGGTCGGACAGGGACTTTACAATGAGCAGTTCTTC. The chain uses TRBV4-1 and TRBJ2-1; 8 bases map to TRBD1. Germline CDR1 and CDR2: MGHRA and YSYEKL. The J segment lost 4 bases and the V segment lost 0 bases, leaving 11 bases of the junction unmatched. This CDR3 has 18 amino acids.

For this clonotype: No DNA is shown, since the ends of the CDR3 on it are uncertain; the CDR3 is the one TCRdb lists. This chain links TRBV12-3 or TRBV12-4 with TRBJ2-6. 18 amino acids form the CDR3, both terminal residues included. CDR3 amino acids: CASSSSVGQSSGANVLTF.

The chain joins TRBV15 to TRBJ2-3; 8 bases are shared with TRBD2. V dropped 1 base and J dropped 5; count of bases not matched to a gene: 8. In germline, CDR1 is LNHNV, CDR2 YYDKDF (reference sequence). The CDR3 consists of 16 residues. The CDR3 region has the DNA TGTGCCACCAGCAGAGCCGGGACTAGTCTTATAGATACGCAGTATTTT. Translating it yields CATSRAGTSLIDTQYF.

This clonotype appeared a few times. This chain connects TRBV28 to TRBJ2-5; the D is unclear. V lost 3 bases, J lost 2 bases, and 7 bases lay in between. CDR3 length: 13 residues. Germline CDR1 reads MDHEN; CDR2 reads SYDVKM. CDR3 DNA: TGTGCCAGCAGTTTCGAGGAGCAAGAGACCCAGTACTTC. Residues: CASSFEEQETQYF.

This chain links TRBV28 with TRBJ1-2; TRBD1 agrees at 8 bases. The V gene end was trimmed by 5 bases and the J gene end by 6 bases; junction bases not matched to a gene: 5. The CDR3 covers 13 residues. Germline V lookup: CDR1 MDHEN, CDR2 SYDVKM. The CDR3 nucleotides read TGTGCCAGCAGTCACAGGGGGGGAGATGGCTACACCTTC. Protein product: CASSHRGGDGYTF.

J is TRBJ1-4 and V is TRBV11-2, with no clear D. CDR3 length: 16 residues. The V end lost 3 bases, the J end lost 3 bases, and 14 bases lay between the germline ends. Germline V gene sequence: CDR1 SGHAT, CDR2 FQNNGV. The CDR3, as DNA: TGTGCCAGCAGCTTCGACTCTCGGCTGGCTAATGAAAAACTGTTTTTT. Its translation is CASSFDSRLANEKLFF.

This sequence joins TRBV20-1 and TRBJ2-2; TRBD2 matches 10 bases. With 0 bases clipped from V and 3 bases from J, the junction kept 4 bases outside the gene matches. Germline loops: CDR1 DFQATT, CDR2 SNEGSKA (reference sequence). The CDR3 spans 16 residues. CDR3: CSARDPTSGDTGELFF. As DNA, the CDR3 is TGCAGTGCTAGAGATCCAACTAGCGGGGACACCGGGGAGCTGTTTTTT.

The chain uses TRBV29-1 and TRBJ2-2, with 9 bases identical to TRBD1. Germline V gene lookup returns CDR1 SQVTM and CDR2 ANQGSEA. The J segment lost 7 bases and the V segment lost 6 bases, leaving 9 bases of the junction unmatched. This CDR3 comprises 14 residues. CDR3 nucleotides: TGCAGCGTCGAAAAGGGACAGGGTGTCGGGGAGCTGTTTTTT. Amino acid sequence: CSVEKGQGVGELFF.

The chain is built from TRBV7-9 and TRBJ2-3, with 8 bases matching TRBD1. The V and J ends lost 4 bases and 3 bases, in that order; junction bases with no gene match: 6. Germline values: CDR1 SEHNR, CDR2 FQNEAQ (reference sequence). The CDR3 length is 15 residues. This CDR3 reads CASSSKQGVTDTQYF. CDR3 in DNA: TGTGCCAGCAGCTCTAAACAGGGGGTAACAGATACGCAGTATTTT.

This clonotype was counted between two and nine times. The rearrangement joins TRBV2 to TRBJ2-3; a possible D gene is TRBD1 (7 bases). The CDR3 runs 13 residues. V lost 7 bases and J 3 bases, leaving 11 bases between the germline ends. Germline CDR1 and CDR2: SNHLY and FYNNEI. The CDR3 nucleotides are TGTGCCAGCATCCAGGGGGGTACAGATACGCAGTATTTT. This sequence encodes CASIQGGTDTQYF.

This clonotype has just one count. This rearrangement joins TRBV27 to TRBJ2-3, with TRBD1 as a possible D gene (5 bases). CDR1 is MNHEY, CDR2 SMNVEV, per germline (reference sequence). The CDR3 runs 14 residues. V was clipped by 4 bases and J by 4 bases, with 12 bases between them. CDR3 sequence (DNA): TGTGCCAGCAGTTGGGCAGGGAAAGCAGATACGCAGTATTTT. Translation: CASSWAGKADTQYF.

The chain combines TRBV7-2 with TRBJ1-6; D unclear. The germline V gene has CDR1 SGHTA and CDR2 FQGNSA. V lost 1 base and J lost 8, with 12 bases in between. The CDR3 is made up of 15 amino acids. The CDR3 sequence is CASSLGGTVYSPLHF. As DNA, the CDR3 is TGTGCCAGCAGCTTAGGCGGCACAGTTTATTCACCCCTCCACTTT.

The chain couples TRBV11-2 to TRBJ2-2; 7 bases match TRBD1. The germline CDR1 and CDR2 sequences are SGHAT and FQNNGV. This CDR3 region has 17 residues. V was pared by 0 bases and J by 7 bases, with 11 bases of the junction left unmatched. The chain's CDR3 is CASSLESRQGRNGELFF. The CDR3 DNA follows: TGTGCCAGCAGCTTAGAGTCGAGACAGGGAAGGAACGGGGAGCTGTTTTTT.

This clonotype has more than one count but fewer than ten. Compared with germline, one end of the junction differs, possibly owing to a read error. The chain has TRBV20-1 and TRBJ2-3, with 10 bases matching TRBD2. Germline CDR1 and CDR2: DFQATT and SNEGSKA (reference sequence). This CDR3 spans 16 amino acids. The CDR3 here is CSVRDLSSGGPRTQYF. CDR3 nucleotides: TGCAGTGTTAGAGACCTCTCTAGCGGGGGACCTCGTACGCAGTATTTT.

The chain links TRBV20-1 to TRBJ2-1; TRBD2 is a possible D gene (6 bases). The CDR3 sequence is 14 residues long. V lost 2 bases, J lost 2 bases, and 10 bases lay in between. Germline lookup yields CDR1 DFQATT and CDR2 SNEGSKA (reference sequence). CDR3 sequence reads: CSARFGGTYNEQFF. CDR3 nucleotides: TGCAGTGCTAGATTCGGGGGAACCTACAATGAGCAGTTCTTC.

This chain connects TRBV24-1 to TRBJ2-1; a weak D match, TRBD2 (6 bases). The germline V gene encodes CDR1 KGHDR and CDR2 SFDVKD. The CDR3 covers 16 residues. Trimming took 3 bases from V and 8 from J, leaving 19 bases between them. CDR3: CATSDASSATHHEQFF. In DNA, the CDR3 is TGTGCCACCAGTGATGCCTCTAGCGCAACTCACCATGAGCAGTTCTTC.

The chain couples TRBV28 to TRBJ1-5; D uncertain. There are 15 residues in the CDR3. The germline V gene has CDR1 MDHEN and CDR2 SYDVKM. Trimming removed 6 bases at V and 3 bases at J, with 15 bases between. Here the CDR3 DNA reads TGTGCCAGCAGCTATCTCGGAACGTTCAATCAGCCCCAGCATTTT. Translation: CASSYLGTFNQPQHF.

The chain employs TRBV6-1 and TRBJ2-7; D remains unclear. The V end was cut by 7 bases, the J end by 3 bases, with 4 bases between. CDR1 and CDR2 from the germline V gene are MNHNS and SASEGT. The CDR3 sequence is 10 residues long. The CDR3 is CASTNYEQYF. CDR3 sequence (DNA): TGTGCCAGCACCAACTACGAGCAGTACTTC.

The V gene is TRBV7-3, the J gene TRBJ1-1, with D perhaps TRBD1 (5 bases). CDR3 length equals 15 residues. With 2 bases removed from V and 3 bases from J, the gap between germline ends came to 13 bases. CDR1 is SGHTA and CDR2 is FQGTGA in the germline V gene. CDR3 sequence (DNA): TGTGCCAGCAGCTTACTGGGGGGAGAATACACTGAAGCTTTCTTT. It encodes CASSLLGGEYTEAFF. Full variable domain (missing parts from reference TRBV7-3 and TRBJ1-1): GAGVSQTPSNKVTEKGKYVELRCDPISGHTALYWYRQSLGQGPEFLIYFQGTGAADDSGLPNDRFFAVRPEGSVSTLKIQRTERGDSAVYLCASSLLGGEYTEAFFGQGTRLTVV.

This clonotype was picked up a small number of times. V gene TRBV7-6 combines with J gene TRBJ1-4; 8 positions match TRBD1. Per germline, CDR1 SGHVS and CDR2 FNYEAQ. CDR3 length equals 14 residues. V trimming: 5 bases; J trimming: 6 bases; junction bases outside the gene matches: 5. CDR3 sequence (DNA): TGTGCCAGCAGCCGAGGGACAGGTTATGAAAAACTGTTTTTT. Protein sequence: CASSRGTGYEKLFF.

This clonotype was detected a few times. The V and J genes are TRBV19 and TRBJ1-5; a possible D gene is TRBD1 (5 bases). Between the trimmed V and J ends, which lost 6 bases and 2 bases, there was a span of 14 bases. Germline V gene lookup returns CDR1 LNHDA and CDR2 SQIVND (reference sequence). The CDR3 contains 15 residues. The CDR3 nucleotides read TGTGCCAGTAGCCAGACAGATTCCGGCAATCAGCCCCAGCATTTT. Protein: CASSQTDSGNQPQHF.

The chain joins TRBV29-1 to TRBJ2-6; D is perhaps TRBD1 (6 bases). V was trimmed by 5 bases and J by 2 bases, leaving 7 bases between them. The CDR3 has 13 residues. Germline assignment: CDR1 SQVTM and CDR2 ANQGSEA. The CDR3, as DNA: TGCAGCGTTCAGGGGACTGGGGCCAACGTCCTGACTTTC. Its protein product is CSVQGTGANVLTF. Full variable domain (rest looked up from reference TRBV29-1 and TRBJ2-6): SAVISQKPSRDICQRGTSLTIQCQVDSQVTMMFWYRQQPGQSLTLIATANQGSEATYESGFVIDKFPISRPNLTFSTLTVSNMSPEDSSIYLCSVQGTGANVLTFGAGSRLTVL.

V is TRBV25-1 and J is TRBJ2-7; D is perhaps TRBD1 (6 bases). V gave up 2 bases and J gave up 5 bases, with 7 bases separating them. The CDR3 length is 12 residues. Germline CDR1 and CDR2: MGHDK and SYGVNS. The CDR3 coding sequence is TGTGCCAGCAGTGAACCAGGGGACGAGCAGTACTTC. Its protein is CASSEPGDEQYF.

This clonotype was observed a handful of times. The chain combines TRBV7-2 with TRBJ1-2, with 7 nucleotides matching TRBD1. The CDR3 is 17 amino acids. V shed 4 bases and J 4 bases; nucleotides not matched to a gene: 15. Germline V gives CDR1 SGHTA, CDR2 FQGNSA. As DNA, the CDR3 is TGTGCCAGCAGCTACCTCCCGAGACAGGGATCCTCCTATGGCTACACCTTC. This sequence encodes CASSYLPRQGSSYGYTF.